Sequencing of this T cell receptor (beta chain) was carried out in a study of T-cell memory formation after mild COVID-19. Study-level points and caveats: Several responding clones turned up in pre-infection memory, indicating that cross-reactive memory may have taken part. Clones contracting over day 15 to 85 were CD4/CD8 balanced, with later expanders leaning CD4+.

This clonotype was recorded a few times. The antigen remains undetermined. V lost 5 bases and J 6 bases, leaving 13 bases between the germline ends. Germline CDR1 reads MGHRA; CDR2 reads YSYEKL. The CDR3 is 13 residues long. Each CDR3 protein is one row after TCRdb ran MiXCR on the 5' RACE reads. Seen here are 55,000 to 70,000 distinct CDR3 sequences, about 27% observed once, and the top ten hold approximately 39%. Sequencing input: PBMCs or a T cell subset sorted from them (not recorded which). The TCR was taken from a man aged 18-30 years who had mild COVID-19 (a few samples of this study predate the infection). Cell type and time point are not known. The gene calls are TRBV4-1 and TRBJ1-2; the D gene is possibly TRBD1 (6 bases). The CDR3 DNA reads TGCGCCAGCAGCAGGCGGGGGCCGAATGGCTACACCTTC. This translates into CASSRRGPNGYTF.